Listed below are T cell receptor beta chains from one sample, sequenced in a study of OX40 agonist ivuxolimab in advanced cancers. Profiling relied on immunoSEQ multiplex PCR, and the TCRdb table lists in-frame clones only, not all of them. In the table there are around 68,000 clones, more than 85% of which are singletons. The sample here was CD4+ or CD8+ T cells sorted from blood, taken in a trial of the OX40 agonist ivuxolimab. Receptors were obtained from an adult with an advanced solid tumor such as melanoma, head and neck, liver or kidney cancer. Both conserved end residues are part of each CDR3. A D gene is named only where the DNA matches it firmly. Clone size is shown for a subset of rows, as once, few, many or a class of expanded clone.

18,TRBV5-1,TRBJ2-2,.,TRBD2,TGCGCCAGCACCCTCAGACTAGCGGGATTCGCGAACACCGGGGAGCTGTTTTTT,CASTLRLAGFANTGELFF
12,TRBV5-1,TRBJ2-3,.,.,TGCGCCAGCAGCCTCGAAGCAGATACGCAGTATTTT,CASSLEADTQYF
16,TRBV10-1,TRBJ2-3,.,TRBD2,TGCGCCAGCAGTCCTGGGGGTTCGGGGGGGGCAGATACGCAGTATTTT,CASSPGGSGGADTQYF
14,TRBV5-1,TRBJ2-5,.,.,TGCGCCAGCAGCTCCGCCGGGGTGGGGGAGACCCAGTACTTC,CASSSAGVGETQYF
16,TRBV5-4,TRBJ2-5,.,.,TGTGCCAGCAGCTGGAGGGGTCAGGGAGGAGGAGAGACCCAGTACTTC,CASSWRGQGGGETQYF
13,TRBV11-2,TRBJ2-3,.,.,TGTGCCAGCAGCTTGCAGAGCACAGATACGCAGTATTTT,CASSLQSTDTQYF
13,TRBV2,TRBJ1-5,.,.,TGTGCCAGCAGTCCGCACGGGTCCCAGCCCCAGCATTTT,CASSPHGSQPQHF
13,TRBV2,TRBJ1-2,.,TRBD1,TGTGCCAGCAGCTCAGGGGGTAACTATGGCTACACCTTC,CASSSGGNYGYTF
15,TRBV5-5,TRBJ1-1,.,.,TGTGCCAGCAGCTTGCTCAGCCCGGGGCCCACTGAAGCTTTCTTT,CASSLLSPGPTEAFF
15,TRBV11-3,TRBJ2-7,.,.,TGTGCCAGCAGCTTAGTGGGGGTTGAAACCTACGAGCAGTACTTC,CASSLVGVETYEQYF
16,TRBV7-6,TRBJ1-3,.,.,TGTGCCAGCAGCCCAGGACAGTCACACTCTGGAAACACCATATATTTT,CASSPGQSHSGNTIYF
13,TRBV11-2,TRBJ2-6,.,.,TGTGCCAGCAGCAGAGTGGGGGCCAACGTCCTGACTTTC,CASSRVGANVLTF
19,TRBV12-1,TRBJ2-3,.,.,TGTGCCAGCAGCTCGCATCATAAACGGGTTGCCCTCCACACAGATACGCAGTATTTT,CASSSHHKRVALHTDTQYF
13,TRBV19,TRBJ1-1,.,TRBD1,TGTGCCAGTCAACAGGGGACGAACACTGAAGCTTTCTTT,CASQQGTNTEAFF
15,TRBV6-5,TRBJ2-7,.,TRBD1,TGTGCCAGCAGTTACTCTGAACAGGGGACCTACGAGCAGTACTTC,CASSYSEQGTYEQYF
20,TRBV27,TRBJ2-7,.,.,TGTGCCAGCAGTTTACACCCGCCGGGACAAGGGTCATTTGGGGGCTACGAGCAGTACTTC,CASSLHPPGQGSFGGYEQYF
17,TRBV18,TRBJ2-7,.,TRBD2,TGTGCCAGCTCACCCATCCCCTCTAGCGGGGGAAGCTACGAGCAGTACTTC,CASSPIPSSGGSYEQYF
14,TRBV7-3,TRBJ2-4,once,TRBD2,TGTGCCAGCAGCGCCTCTAGCGGTCCGGACATTCAGTACTTC,CASSASSGPDIQYF
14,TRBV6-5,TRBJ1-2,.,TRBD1,TGTGCCAGCAGTTACCGACAGGGGGCGGATGGCTACACCTTC,CASSYRQGADGYTF
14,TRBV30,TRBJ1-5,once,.,TGTGCCTGGAGCGGGGTCAATAGCAATCAGCCCCAGCATTTT,CAWSGVNSNQPQHF
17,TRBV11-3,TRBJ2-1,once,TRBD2,TGTGCCAGCAGCCTCAGGACTAGCGGGGGGGCGTACAATGAGCAGTTCTTC,CASSLRTSGGAYNEQFF
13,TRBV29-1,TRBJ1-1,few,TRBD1,TGCAGCACTGACAGGGGGCTGAACACTGAAGCTTTCTTT,CSTDRGLNTEAFF
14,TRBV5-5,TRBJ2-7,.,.,TGTGCCAGCAGCTTGGAGATAGGGATCTACGAGCAGTACTTC,CASSLEIGIYEQYF
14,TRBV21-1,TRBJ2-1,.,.,TGTGCCAGCCGCGGGCCGAGCTCCTACAATGAGCAGTTCTTC,CASRGPSSYNEQFF
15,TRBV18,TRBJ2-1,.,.,TGTGCCAGCTCACCACCGACAGCAGATGCTAATGAGCAGTTCTTC,CASSPPTADANEQFF
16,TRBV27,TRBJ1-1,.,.,TGTGCCAGCAGGTTCCTCACCATTGGACGGAACACTGAAGCTTTCTTT,CASRFLTIGRNTEAFF
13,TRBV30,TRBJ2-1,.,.,TGTGCTTGGACGGTGGGAGTGTTCAATGAGCAGTTCTTC,CAWTVGVFNEQFF
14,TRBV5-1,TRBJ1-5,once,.,TGCGCTGGTGTCCGCGCCCGGGGGAGTCAGCCCCAGCATTTT,CAGVRARGSQPQHF
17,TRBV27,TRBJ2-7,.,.,TGTGCCAGCCGAAGGGGTGGGGTCGGCGGAACCCCCTACGAGCAGTACTTC,CASRRGGVGGTPYEQYF
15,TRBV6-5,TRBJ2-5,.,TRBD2,TGTGCCAGCAGGATCGGGGGACTAGCGGGAGAGACCCAGTACTTC,CASRIGGLAGETQYF
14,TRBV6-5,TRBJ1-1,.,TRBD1,TGTGCCAGCAGTTACTCGGGACAGCACACTGAAGCTTTCTTT,CASSYSGQHTEAFF
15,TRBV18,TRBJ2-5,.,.,TGTGCCAGCGACACCGGACGGCTGATCCAAGAGACCCAGTACTTC,CASDTGRLIQETQYF
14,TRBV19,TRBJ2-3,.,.,TGTGCCAGTAGTACCGGCAGGGTTACAGATACGCAGTATTTT,CASSTGRVTDTQYF
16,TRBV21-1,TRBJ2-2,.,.,TGTGCCAGCAGCAAAGAAGTGGGGTCGAACACCGGGGAGCTGTTTTTT,CASSKEVGSNTGELFF
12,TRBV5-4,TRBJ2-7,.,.,TGTGCCAGCAGCGGGGCAGGGTACGAGCAGTACTTC,CASSGAGYEQYF
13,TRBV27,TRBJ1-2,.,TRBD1,TGTGCCAGCGGAGACAGGGGTTTCAGTGGCTACACCTTC,CASGDRGFSGYTF
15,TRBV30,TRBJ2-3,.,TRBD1,TGTGCCTGGAGTCCAGGGGGACAGGGCACAGATACGCAGTATTTT,CAWSPGGQGTDTQYF
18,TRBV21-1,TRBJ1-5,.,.,TGTGCCAGTTGGAGGAGAGCGCGGACACCGGTTATCAATCAGCCCCAGCATTTT,CASWRRARTPVINQPQHF
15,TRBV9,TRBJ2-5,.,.,TGTGCCAGCAGCGTAGGGCTGGGAGAGGGGGAGACCCAGTACTTC,CASSVGLGEGETQYF
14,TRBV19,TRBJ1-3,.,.,TGTGCCAGTAGTCGGACAGAACTTGGAAACACCATATATTTT,CASSRTELGNTIYF
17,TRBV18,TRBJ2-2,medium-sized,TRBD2,TGTGCCAGCTCACCCGTGGCCGCGGGGGGAAACACCGGGGAGCTGTTTTTT,CASSPVAAGGNTGELFF
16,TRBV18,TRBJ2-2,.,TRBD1,TGTGCCAGCTCACGCGCCGGGACAGGGAACACCGGGGAGCTGTTTTTT,CASSRAGTGNTGELFF
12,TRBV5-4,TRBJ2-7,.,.,TGTGCCAGCAGCTGGGCGTTGGGCGAGCAGTACTTC,CASSWALGEQYF
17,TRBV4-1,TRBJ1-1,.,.,TGCGCCAGCAGTCCTCCCCCCACAGGCACGCTGAACACTGAAGCTTTCTTT,CASSPPPTGTLNTEAFF
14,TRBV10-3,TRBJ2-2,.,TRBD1,TGTGCCATCAGCAGGGACAGGGAGGCCGGGGAGCTGTTTTTT,CAISRDREAGELFF
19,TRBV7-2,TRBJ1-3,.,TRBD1,TGTGCCAGCAGCTTAGTGAGGGGGCCCCGGTTCTTGGGGGGAAACACCATATATTTT,CASSLVRGPRFLGGNTIYF